One sample yielded the 17 T cell receptor beta chains listed below, sequenced in a study of early T cells in non-severe SARS-CoV-2 infection. TCRdb re-derived calls from the 5' RACE reads in MiXCR, one entry per CDR3 protein. The sample holds tens of thousands of distinct CDR3 sequences, approximately 6.2% seen once. Sequencing input: whole blood. Receptors originate from an adult who was a healthcare worker with PCR-confirmed SARS-CoV-2 infection or an uninfected control (not recorded which).

This clonotype was recorded many times. As DNA, the CDR3 is TGTGCCAGCAGCCTGTTGCAGACTGAAGCTTTCTTT. Translation gives CASSLLQTEAFF. This chain links TRBV7-9 with TRBJ1-1; D gene unclear. This CDR3 is 12 amino acids long. Trimming took off 5 bases at V and 5 bases at J, with 9 bases between the two ends. The V gene's germline CDR1 is SEHNR and CDR2 FQNEAQ (reference sequence).

This clonotype has ten or more counts. This sequence joins TRBV28 and TRBJ1-3; possible D gene TRBD1, 6 bases. This CDR3 contains 15 residues. Germline CDR1 reads MDHEN; CDR2 reads SYDVKM. V was pared by 6 bases and J by 0 bases, with 12 bases between. CDR3 loop: CASRTGGGSGNTIYF. As DNA, the CDR3 is TGTGCCAGCAGAACGGGGGGCGGCTCTGGAAACACCATATATTTT.

In its sample, this clonotype was seen a few times. The chain uses TRBV7-2 and TRBJ2-5; the D is unclear. This CDR3 spans 15 amino acids. Germline CDR1 reads SGHTA; CDR2 reads FQGNSA. The V gene lost 5 bases and the J gene lost 5 bases, with 18 bases spanning the gap. The CDR3 here is CASSVSSVLGETQYF. In nucleotides, the CDR3 is TGTGCCAGCAGCGTCTCATCGGTATTAGGGGAGACCCAGTACTTC.

This clonotype was counted at least ten times. This chain joins TRBV13 and TRBJ2-7; the D call may be TRBD1 or TRBD2 (5 bases each). This CDR3 comprises 14 residues. Trimming removed 3 bases at V and 2 bases at J, with 11 bases between. Germline assignment: CDR1 PRHDT and CDR2 FYEKMQ (reference sequence). The CDR3 spells CASSFQGTAYEQYF. Here the CDR3 DNA reads TGTGCCAGCAGCTTCCAAGGGACGGCCTACGAGCAGTACTTC.

This clonotype came up many times. The chain combines TRBV19 with TRBJ2-3, with D tentatively TRBD2 (6 bases). The V end lost 3 bases, the J end lost 5 bases, and 12 bases lay between the germline ends. The CDR3 loop spans 14 amino acids. Germline CDR1 LNHDA, CDR2 SQIVND (reference sequence). The CDR3 sequence: CASSIGGSRDTQYF. For the CDR3, the DNA is TGTGCCAGTAGTATCGGAGGGAGTAGAGATACGCAGTATTTT.

This clonotype appeared many times. The chain combines TRBV5-1 with TRBJ2-1; TRBD1 agrees at 10 bases. Trimming at V came to 0 bases and at J to 9 bases, leaving 6 bases not matched to a gene. CDR3 length equals 15 residues. Looked up from germline, CDR1 is SGHRS and CDR2 is YFSETQ. The CDR3 loop reads CASSLGGTGAREQFF. The DNA for the CDR3 is TGCGCCAGCAGCTTGGGAGGGACAGGGGCGCGTGAGCAGTTCTTC. Filled out from reference TRBV5-1 and TRBJ2-1, the complete variable domain reads KAGVTQTPRYLIKTRGQQVTLSCSPISGHRSVSWYQQTPGQGLQFLFEYFSETQRNKGNFPGRFSGRQFSNSRSEMNVSTLELGDSALYLCASSLGGTGAREQFFGPGTRLTVL.

This clonotype was counted many times. The chain combines TRBV20-1 with TRBJ1-4, with no clear D. The CDR3 is 12 amino acids. V lost 5 bases to trimming and J lost 8 bases, with 12 bases between them. In germline, CDR1 is DFQATT, CDR2 SNEGSKA (reference sequence). DNA of the CDR3: TGCAGTGCTGACCATTATGGGGAAAAACTGTTTTTT. The encoded protein is CSADHYGEKLFF.

The chain joins TRBV11-2 to TRBJ2-7; 10 positions match TRBD2. The CDR3 has 14 amino acids. With V trimmed by 5 bases and J by 3 bases, 4 bases remained unmatched. CDR1 and CDR2 (germline): SGHAT, FQNNGV. CDR3 coding DNA: TGTGCCAGCAGCGTGACTAGCGGGTTCTACGAGCAGTACTTC. This translates into CASSVTSGFYEQYF.

This clonotype was recorded many times. This chain uses TRBV30 with TRBJ2-1; the match to TRBD2 covers 9 bases. This CDR3 spans 15 amino acids. Germline CDR1 and CDR2: GTSNPN and SVGIG (reference sequence). With V trimmed by 0 bases and J by 9 bases, 9 bases remained unmatched. CDR3 coding DNA: TGTGCCTGGAGTGTTACGGGCGGGAGGGCCACTGAGCAGTTCTTC. This codes for CAWSVTGGRATEQFF.

As concerns this clonotype: One junction end does not reproduce the germline sequence, and a read error may be involved. The chain joins TRBV5-4 to TRBJ1-1, with D perhaps matching TRBD1 (6 bases). In germline, CDR1 is SGHNT, CDR2 YYREEE (reference sequence). The CDR3 sequence is 15 residues long. The CDR3 region is CANSLGGRVAQRAFF. CDR3 DNA: TGTGCCAACAGCTTGGGGGGCAGAGTCGCCCAAAGGGCTTTCTTT.

The chain uses TRBV20-1 and TRBJ1-2; no firm D call. V was trimmed by 1 base and J by 1 base, leaving 10 bases between them. Germline assignment: CDR1 DFQATT and CDR2 SNEGSKA (reference sequence). The CDR3 consists of 14 residues. This CDR3 reads CSARAPPNNYGYTF. The CDR3 nucleotides are TGCAGTGCTAGAGCTCCCCCTAATAACTATGGCTACACCTTC.

This chain connects TRBV10-2 to TRBJ2-3; 8 nucleotides align to TRBD2. Germline V gives CDR1 WSHSY, CDR2 SAAADI. This CDR3 contains 15 residues. Losses at the gene ends were 6 bases for V and 6 bases for J; bases not matched to a gene: 11. The CDR3 loop reads CASRRIAGSGDTQYF. CDR3 coding DNA: TGCGCCAGCAGGAGAATAGCGGGGTCCGGGGATACGCAGTATTTT.

This clonotype was detected ten times or more. The rearrangement joins TRBV14 to TRBJ2-3; 10 bases align to TRBD2. V trimming: 0 bases; J trimming: 4 bases; junction bases outside the gene matches: 4. CDR3 length: 16 amino acids. Germline V gene sequence: CDR1 SGHDN, CDR2 FVKESK. CDR3 coding DNA: TGTGCCAGCAGCCAAGACCCTAGCGGGAGCGCAGATACGCAGTATTTT. Amino acids: CASSQDPSGSADTQYF. Together with reference TRBV14 and TRBJ2-3, the CDR3 gives the full variable domain: EAGVTQFPSHSVIEKGQTVTLRCDPISGHDNLYWYRRVMGKEIKFLLHFVKESKQDESGMPNNRFLAERTGGTYSTLKVQPAELEDSGVYFCASSQDPSGSADTQYFGPGTRLTVL.

This clonotype has at least ten counts. V and J are TRBV7-2 and TRBJ2-7; 7 bases are shared with TRBD2. The V gene end was trimmed by 5 bases and the J gene end by 12 bases; junction bases not matched to a gene: 19. This CDR3 is 15 amino acids long. Germline V gene lookup returns CDR1 SGHTA and CDR2 FQGNSA. The CDR3 DNA reads as TGTGCCAGCAGCCGGACCGGGGCTAGCGGTAGTCGGGTGTACTTC. This encodes CASSRTGASGSRVYF.

This clonotype has ten or more counts. This rearrangement joins TRBV29-1 to TRBJ2-3; possibly TRBD2 for D (6 bases). Trimming left V 6 bases short and J 3 bases short, with 13 bases between. The CDR3 spans 13 residues. The germline gives CDR1 SQVTM, CDR2 ANQGSEA. CDR3 region: CSVTGGTTDTQYF. CDR3 in DNA: TGCAGCGTAACTGGCGGGACGACAGATACGCAGTATTTT.

This clonotype appeared many times. The chain uses TRBV4-3 and TRBJ2-3; the match to TRBD2 covers 9 bases. CDR1 is LGHNA, CDR2 YSLEER, per germline. The CDR3 totals 17 residues. J was trimmed by 2 bases and V by 1 base; bases with no gene match: 7. The CDR3 spells CASSQAVAGADTDTQYF. CDR3 DNA sequence: TGCGCCAGCAGCCAAGCGGTAGCGGGAGCAGACACAGATACGCAGTATTTT.

The table lists this clonotype with a few counts. This chain uses TRBV19 with TRBJ2-4; D remains unclear. The V and J ends lost 4 bases and 4 bases respectively, with 8 bases between them. Per germline, CDR1 LNHDA and CDR2 SQIVND (reference sequence). The CDR3 sequence is 13 residues long. The CDR3 protein is CASSSRRKNIQYF. The CDR3, as DNA: TGTGCCAGTAGTAGTCGGCGGAAAAACATTCAGTACTTC.